A selection of T cell receptor beta chains follows, all from one sample in a study of OX40 agonist ivuxolimab in advanced cancers. Produced via immunoSEQ multiplex PCR; TCRdb's table is partial and in-frame only. This sample has 40,000 to 55,000 clones, with about 90% found just once. The sequencing here drew on CD4+ or CD8+ T cells sorted from blood, taken in a trial of the OX40 agonist ivuxolimab. The receptor source for this set is an adult with an advanced solid tumor such as melanoma, head and neck, liver or kidney cancer. CDR3s include the opening cysteine and the closing phenylalanine or tryptophan. Each record gives: V gene, J gene, CDR3 protein.

v_gene: TRBV12-5
j_gene: TRBJ2-7
CDR3aa: CASGEGLGDRGREQYF

v_gene: TRBV2
j_gene: TRBJ1-1
CDR3aa: CASWVLNTEAFF

v_gene: TRBV9
j_gene: TRBJ2-3
CDR3aa: CASSVGGASTDTQYF

v_gene: TRBV11-2
j_gene: TRBJ2-3
CDR3aa: CASSYRDSNPTDTQYF

v_gene: TRBV6-1
j_gene: TRBJ2-2
CDR3aa: CASSNRDRNTGELFF

v_gene: TRBV27
j_gene: TRBJ2-1
CDR3aa: CASSFSSGGGQFF

v_gene: TRBV5-1
j_gene: TRBJ2-3
CDR3aa: CASSLGRQSTDTQYF

v_gene: TRBV19
j_gene: TRBJ2-3
CDR3aa: CASSYQYTQYF

v_gene: TRBV7-9
j_gene: TRBJ1-1
CDR3aa: CASSLALGGEAFF

v_gene: TRBV6-6
j_gene: TRBJ2-1
CDR3aa: CASSPRDLIVF

v_gene: TRBV14
j_gene: TRBJ2-5
CDR3aa: CASSLLGRGPRETQYF

v_gene: TRBV2
j_gene: TRBJ1-5
CDR3aa: CASSEYRQDHQPQHF

v_gene: TRBV27
j_gene: TRBJ2-3
CDR3aa: CASSSLRTGFADTQYF

v_gene: TRBV6-1
j_gene: TRBJ1-5
CDR3aa: CASSLTGPDQPQHF

v_gene: TRBV2
j_gene: TRBJ1-5
CDR3aa: CASRGTGEYPQPQHF

v_gene: TRBV19
j_gene: TRBJ2-7
CDR3aa: CASSPPGVHEQYF

v_gene: TRBV5-1
j_gene: TRBJ2-7
CDR3aa: CASSYLQAREQYF

v_gene: TRBV19
j_gene: TRBJ2-7
CDR3aa: CASSPRGHYEQYF

v_gene: TRBV5-8
j_gene: TRBJ1-3
CDR3aa: CASSPRTEASGNTIYF

v_gene: TRBV5-5
j_gene: TRBJ1-5
CDR3aa: CASSLGGAVRGPQHF